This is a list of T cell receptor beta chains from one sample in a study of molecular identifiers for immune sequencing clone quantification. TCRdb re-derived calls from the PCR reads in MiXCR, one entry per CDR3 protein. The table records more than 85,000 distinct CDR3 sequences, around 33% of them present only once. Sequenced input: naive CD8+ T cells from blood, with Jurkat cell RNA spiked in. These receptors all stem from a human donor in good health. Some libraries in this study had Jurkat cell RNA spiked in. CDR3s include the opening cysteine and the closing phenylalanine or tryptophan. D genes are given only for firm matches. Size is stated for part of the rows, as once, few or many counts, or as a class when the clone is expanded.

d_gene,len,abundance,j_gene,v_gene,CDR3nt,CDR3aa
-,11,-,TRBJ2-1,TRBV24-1,TGTGCCACTGGATTGGGCAATGAGCAGTTCTTC,CATGLGNEQFF
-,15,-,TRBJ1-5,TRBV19,TGTGCCAGTCCTCTGGGTGGGCGGCGGGATCAGCCCCAGCATTTT,CASPLGGRRDQPQHF
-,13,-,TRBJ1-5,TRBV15,TGTGCCACCAGCAGCAGGATTTATCAGCCCCAGCATTTT,CATSSRIYQPQHF
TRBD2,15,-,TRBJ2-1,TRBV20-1,TGCAGTGCTAGAACTTTTCCGGGACTAGTCTCCGAGCAGTTCTTC,CSARTFPGLVSEQFF
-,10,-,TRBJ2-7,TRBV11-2,TGTGCCAGTGGGAGCGGCGAGCAGTACTTC,CASGSGEQYF
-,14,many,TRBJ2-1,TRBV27,TGTGCCAGCAGTTTTGGGAAGCCGAACAATGAGCAGTTCTTC,CASSFGKPNNEQFF
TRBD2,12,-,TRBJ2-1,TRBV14,TGTGCCAGCAGCCCTGGACTAGCGAAGCAGTTCTTC,CASSPGLAKQFF
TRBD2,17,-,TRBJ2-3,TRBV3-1,TGTGCCAGCAGCCGGGGATCCCTAGCGGACAGCACAGATACGCAGTATTTT,CASSRGSLADSTDTQYF
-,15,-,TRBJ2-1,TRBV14,TGTGCCAGCAGCCTCGTGCAGGGGGGTAATAATGAGCAGTTCTTC,CASSLVQGGNNEQFF
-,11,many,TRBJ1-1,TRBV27,TGTGCCAGCAGTTCCCAGGGGTTTGCTTTCTTT,CASSSQGFAFF
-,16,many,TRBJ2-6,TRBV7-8,TGTGCCAGCAGCGCCGGGGTACTCTCTGGGGCCAACGTCCTGACTTTC,CASSAGVLSGANVLTF
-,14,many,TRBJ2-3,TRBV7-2,TGTGCCAGCAGCTTTGACCCCAGGCCGGATACGCAGTATTTT,CASSFDPRPDTQYF
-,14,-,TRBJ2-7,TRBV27,TGTGCCAGCAGTTTAAGGGGTGCAACCTACGAGCAGTACTTC,CASSLRGATYEQYF
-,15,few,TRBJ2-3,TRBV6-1,TGTGCCAGCAGTGAGTTTGTAACTAGCACAGATACGCAGTATTTT,CASSEFVTSTDTQYF
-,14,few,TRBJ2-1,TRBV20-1,TGCAGTGCTAGGAGGAAAGGGGTATACAATGAGCAGTTCTTC,CSARRKGVYNEQFF
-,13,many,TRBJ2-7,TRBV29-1,TGCAGCGTTCGTAGGTACAGCTCCTACGAGCAGTACTTC,CSVRRYSSYEQYF
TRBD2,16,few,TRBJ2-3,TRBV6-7,TGTGCCAGCAGTTACATGACTAGCGGGAGCCCAGATACGCAGTATTTT,CASSYMTSGSPDTQYF
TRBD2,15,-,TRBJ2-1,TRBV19,TGTGCCAGTAGTATCGGACTAGGTCTCGACAATGAGCAGTTCTTC,CASSIGLGLDNEQFF
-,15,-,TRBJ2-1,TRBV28,TGTGCCAGCAGTTTAAAAGCGCTCTCCTACAATGAGCAGTTCTTC,CASSLKALSYNEQFF
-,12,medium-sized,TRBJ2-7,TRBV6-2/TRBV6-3,TGTGCCAGCAGTTTCGGACAGTACGAGCAGTACTTC,CASSFGQYEQYF
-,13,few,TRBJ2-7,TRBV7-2,TGTGCCAGCAGCTTAGTTGATAGGGGCGAGCAGTACTTC,CASSLVDRGEQYF
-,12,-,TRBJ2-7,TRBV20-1,TGCAGTGCTAATGGGGGGCTATACGAGCAGTACTTC,CSANGGLYEQYF
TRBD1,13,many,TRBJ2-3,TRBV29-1,TGCAGCACACGGACAGGATCCACAGATACGCAGTATTTT,CSTRTGSTDTQYF
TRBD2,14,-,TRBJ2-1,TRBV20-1,TGCAGTGCTACCGAAACTAGCGAAAACAATGAGCAGTTCTTC,CSATETSENNEQFF
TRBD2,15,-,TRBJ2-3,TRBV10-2,TGCGCCAGCAGTGAGACTAGCGGGAGCTGGGATACGCAGTATTTT,CASSETSGSWDTQYF
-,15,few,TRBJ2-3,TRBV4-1,TGCGCCAGCAGCCAAGATACGGGAGTGTTAGATGCGCAGTATTTT,CASSQDTGVLDAQYF